This entry lists 15 T cell receptor beta chains sequenced from one sample in a study of PD-L1 blockade in urothelial cancer. The assay was immunoSEQ multiplex PCR, and TCRdb's table has in-frame clones only and misses some. The profile shows some 67,000 clones, 70% to 90% of them singletons. The sample in question was PBMCs, obtained around atezolizumab (anti-PD-L1) treatment. The receptor set was obtained from a man aged 60 to 69 with urothelial cancer.

This clone appeared a few times. The CDR3 DNA follows: TGCAGCGTTGCTCTAGGCTCCTACGAGCAGTACTTC. Protein: CSVALGSYEQYF. This chain links TRBV29-1 with TRBJ2-7; unclear D gene. CDR3 size: 12 residues. From germline, CDR1 is SQVTM and CDR2 ANQGSEA. V was shortened by 4 bases and J by 0 bases, with 7 bases between the two germline ends.

CDR3 protein: CASSESMGQGAYEQYF. CDR3 DNA: TGTGCCAGCAGTGAAAGTATGGGACAGGGGGCCTACGAGCAGTACTTC. The chain joins TRBV2 to TRBJ2-7; 11 bases map to TRBD1. CDR3 length: 16 amino acids. V trimming: 2 bases; J trimming: 2 bases; junction bases outside the gene matches: 5. CDR1 and CDR2 from the germline V gene are SNHLY and FYNNEI.

This chain uses TRBV15 with TRBJ1-4; 7 positions agree with TRBD1. J was trimmed by 7 bases and V by 1 base; bases with no gene match: 3. CDR1 and CDR2 from the germline V gene are LNHNV and YYDKDF (reference sequence). The CDR3 length is 14 residues. CDR3 nucleotides: TGTGCCACCAGCAGAGTTGGGACAGTTGAAAAACTGTTTTTT. Translating it yields CATSRVGTVEKLFF.

The rearrangement joins TRBV5-1 to TRBJ2-5, with 11 bases identical to TRBD1. Germline V CDR1 and CDR2: SGHRS, YFSETQ. The length of the CDR3 is 16 residues. Trimming cost V 1 base and J 5 bases; bases outside gene matches: 7. The CDR3 DNA sequence: TGCGCCAGCAGCTTGTCGGGACAGGGGGGAGGCGAGACCCAGTACTTC. Protein product: CASSLSGQGGGETQYF.

The chain recombines TRBV5-1 with TRBJ2-6, with D tentatively TRBD1 (5 bases). This CDR3 spans 16 amino acids. Deletions cut 4 bases from V and 1 base from J, with 12 bases between. The V gene's germline CDR1 is SGHRS and CDR2 YFSETQ. DNA for the CDR3: TGCGCCAGCAGCCCCGGACACAAATCTGGGGCCAACGTCCTGACTTTC. Its translation: CASSPGHKSGANVLTF.

In this sample, this clone turned up a few times. This chain uses TRBV5-1 with TRBJ2-3; a possible D gene is TRBD2 (5 bases). The V and J ends lost 0 bases and 5 bases respectively, with 10 bases between them. From germline, CDR1 is SGHRS and CDR2 YFSETQ. The CDR3 is 14 amino acids. CDR3 loop: CASSLEDEGDTQYF. The CDR3, as DNA: TGCGCCAGCAGCTTGGAAGACGAGGGAGATACGCAGTATTTT.

V gene TRBV23-1 combines with J gene TRBJ2-7, with D tentatively TRBD1 (7 bases). TRBV23-1 is marked as an open reading frame, function uncertain. This CDR3 comprises 19 residues. Trimming took off 0 bases at V and 1 base at J, with 22 bases between the two ends. This chain's CDR3 is CASSQSFPGGTEMSYEQYF. CDR3 DNA: TGCGCCAGCAGTCAATCGTTTCCCGGCGGGACAGAGATGTCCTACGAGCAGTACTTC.

The J gene is TRBJ2-6, the V gene TRBV2; a possible D gene is TRBD2 (5 bases). Looked up from germline, CDR1 is SNHLY and CDR2 is FYNNEI. Deletions cut 11 bases from V and 0 bases from J, with 11 bases between. There are 14 residues in the CDR3. The DNA for the CDR3 is TGTGCCCACTCGGGGTACTCTGGGGCCAACGTCCTGACTTTC. This translates into CAHSGYSGANVLTF.

The chain is built from TRBV18 and TRBJ1-3, with no clear D. Trimming removed 3 bases from V and 3 bases from J, with 6 bases in between. CDR3 size: 13 residues. Germline V gene sequence: CDR1 KGHSH, CDR2 LQKENI. DNA for the CDR3: TGTGCCAGCTCACCTGGACTTGGAAACACCATATATTTT. It encodes CASSPGLGNTIYF.

The chain carries TRBV18 and TRBJ2-7, with D possibly TRBD2 on 6 matching bases. Trimming removed 4 bases from V and 0 bases from J, with 19 bases in between. This CDR3 has 17 amino acids. Germline CDR1 KGHSH, CDR2 LQKENI. The CDR3 protein is CASSRDAGTLSSYEQYF. In nucleotides, the CDR3 is TGTGCCAGCTCACGAGACGCCGGGACTTTAAGCTCCTACGAGCAGTACTTC.

This chain uses TRBV7-6 with TRBJ2-2, with 9 bases identical to TRBD1. Looked up from germline, CDR1 is SGHVS and CDR2 is FNYEAQ. This CDR3 has 12 residues. J was trimmed by 12 bases and V by 5 bases; bases with no gene match: 4. The CDR3 DNA reads TGTGCCAGCAGCCCAGGACAGGGGAAGCTGTTTTTT. Its protein product is CASSPGQGKLFF.

This rearrangement joins TRBV19 to TRBJ2-1; 16 bases align to TRBD2. Germline CDR1 reads LNHDA; CDR2 reads SQIVND (reference sequence). Losses at the gene ends were 1 base for V and 2 bases for J; bases not matched to a gene: 5. The CDR3 is 19 residues long. The CDR3 spells CASSIATGLAGGPYNEQFF. The CDR3, as DNA: TGTGCCAGTAGTATAGCTACGGGACTAGCGGGGGGGCCCTACAATGAGCAGTTCTTC.

The chain uses TRBV5-4 and TRBJ2-5; 10 bases agree with TRBD1. The junction had 10 bases not matched to a gene; V was cut back by 7 bases and J by 7 bases. The V gene's germline CDR1 is SGHNT and CDR2 YYREEE (reference sequence). The CDR3 has 14 residues. CDR3 sequence (DNA): TGTGCCAGCTCCCCGGGACAGGGGAGGGGGACCCAGTACTTC. This codes for CASSPGQGRGTQYF.

This clone was seen a single time. Germline and junction disagree at one end, which may indicate a read error. The chain is built from TRBV13 and TRBJ2-2; perhaps TRBD1 as D (5 bases). Germline CDR1 and CDR2: PRHDT and FYEKMQ (reference sequence). The CDR3 has 14 amino acids. As DNA, the CDR3 is TGTGCCAGCCGGTGGGGCACGAAAACCGGGGAGCTGTTTTTT. This gives the protein CASRWGTKTGELFF. Using reference TRBV13 and TRBJ2-2 for the parts outside the CDR3, the full variable domain is AAGVIQSPRHLIKEKRETATLKCYPIPRHDTVYWYQQGPGQDPQFLISFYEKMQSDKGSIPDRFSAQQFSDYHSELNMSSLELGDSALYFCASRWGTKTGELFFGEGSRLTVL.

The chain combines TRBV6-5 with TRBJ2-5; the D gene is possibly TRBD1 (6 bases). The CDR3 loop spans 13 amino acids. Germline CDR1 is MNHEY and CDR2 is SVGAGI. The V and J ends lost 4 bases and 3 bases respectively, with 9 bases between them. The DNA of the CDR3 is TGTGCCAGCAGTTGGACAGATAAAGAGACCCAGTACTTC. Protein: CASSWTDKETQYF.